This paragraph covers one T cell receptor (beta chain) sequence. These data originate in a study of blood T cell repertoires in COVID-19. The CDR3 consists of 20 residues. The V gene's germline CDR1 is SGHNT and CDR2 YENEEA. V lost 5 bases and J lost 4; bases outside the gene matches: 13. As handled by the study authors: Estimation of nucleated cell counts relied on the amplification of reference gene primers. Only in-frame clones appear in the TCRdb table, and some are missing; sequencing was by immunoSEQ multiplex PCR. The DNA gave D and trimming, while V, J and clone size come from that table. Of 84,000 or so clones listed, 92% are singletons.

The chain couples TRBV11-3 to TRBJ2-2; 16 positions match TRBD2. The TCR sequence derives from a woman aged 55 to 70 with active COVID-19. Sequencing used peripheral blood. This chain's CDR3 is CASSLRDGTSGREVTGELFF. The CDR3 DNA follows: TGTGCCAGCAGCCTGAGAGACGGGACTAGCGGGAGGGAGGTCACCGGGGAGCTGTTTTTT.